In this sample, the clone carrying this T cell receptor beta chain turned up a few times. What it binds is not known. Regarding time point: newly diagnosed GD, antithyroid drugs for less than 3 months. PBMC-extracted RNA yielded the TCR library. EDTA tubes collected nine milliliters of peripheral blood. These data belong to a study of regulatory T cells in long-lasting Graves disease. At the level of the study: Freshly diagnosed Graves' patients had used antithyroid drugs for under 3 months. Study-wide results and caveats: Less diverse TCR repertoires were seen in persistent Graves' patients than in newly diagnosed ones.

Arm-PCR of CDR3 regions and iRepertoire HTBI primers were the basis on which TCR beta libraries were built. Each CDR3 protein is one row after TCRdb ran MiXCR on the multiplex PCR reads. The sample holds around 250,000 distinct CDR3 sequences; 15% to 20% are singletons and the top ten take less than 25%. The input for sequencing was peripheral blood mononuclear cells (PBMCs), taken at new diagnosis, from a patient treated with antithyroid drugs. The origin of this receptor is a female donor with Graves disease.

The CDR3 region is CASSDELGDTEAFF. The CDR3 DNA sequence: TGTGCCAGCAGTGATGAGCTGGGCGACACTGAAGCTTTCTTT. The rearrangement uses TRBV6-1 and TRBJ1-1, with D uncertain. Germline V gene sequence: CDR1 MNHNS, CDR2 SASEGT. The CDR3 sequence is 14 residues long. V lost 3 bases and J lost 3, with 11 bases in between.